This TCR beta chain is drawn from a study of T cell repertoires in cytomegalovirus infection. The CDR3 sequence is 15 residues long. Looked up from germline, CDR1 is SEHNR and CDR2 is FQNEAQ (reference sequence). The ends lost 4 bases at V and 2 bases at J; junction bases unmatched: 7. TCRdb re-derived calls from the reads in MiXCR, one entry per CDR3 protein. The data show around 200,000 distinct CDR3 sequences, approximately 18% seen once. Source material: CD8+ T cells from PBMCs. The chain joins TRBV7-9 to TRBJ2-7; 8 nucleotides align to TRBD1. The clonotype originates from a human donor in good health (CMV status not recorded). Some clones in this sample may be carry-over from other donors' samples. As DNA, the CDR3 is TGTGCCAGCAGCTCCCGGGACAGGCCCACCTACGAGCAGTACTTC. Protein product: CASSSRDRPTYEQYF.